This T cell receptor beta chain appears in the sequencing data of a study of early T cells in non-severe SARS-CoV-2 infection. Study information: Chains were unpaired, as sequencing was done on bulk RNA from unsorted whole blood.

Researchers tagged individual cDNA molecules with unique molecular identifiers. MiXCR, run by TCRdb on the 5' RACE reads, gives a single entry per CDR3 protein. This table has fewer than 55,000 distinct CDR3 sequences, under 9.5% appearing once. The V gene's germline CDR1 is SGHNT and CDR2 YENEEA. There are 15 residues in the CDR3. The V and J ends lost 4 bases and 2 bases respectively, with 13 bases between them. The study, taken as a whole, reports: VDJdb-based matching was biased toward anti-spike CD8 responses and missed private and CD4 specificities.

This clonotype occurred a few times. Its antigen remains unidentified. Sequencing was carried out using whole blood. The TCR sequence derives from an adult who was a healthcare worker with PCR-confirmed SARS-CoV-2 infection or an uninfected control (not recorded which). This rearrangement joins TRBV11-3 to TRBJ2-3, with a weak D call TRBD2 (6 bases). This CDR3 reads CASSSRDSFTDTQYF. In DNA, the CDR3 is TGTGCCAGCAGCTCCCGGGACTCCTTCACAGATACGCAGTATTTT.